Below are 30 T cell receptor beta chains sequenced from a single sample in a study of blood T cell repertoires in COVID-19. Some clones are missing from TCRdb's copy, which holds only in-frame ones; the method was immunoSEQ multiplex PCR. The sample includes about 500,000 clones, 89% of them seen just once. Sequenced: peripheral blood. Every receptor here comes from a man in his late teens or twenties with COVID-19, enrolled during active disease.

This clone was recorded a few times. The chain is built from TRBV2 and TRBJ1-5, with D tentatively TRBD1 (6 bases). Germline assignment: CDR1 SNHLY and CDR2 FYNNEI. The V end was cut by 8 bases, the J end by 4 bases, with 12 bases between. This CDR3 is 13 amino acids long. The CDR3 sequence: CASAQGLNQPQHF. The CDR3 region has the DNA TGTGCCAGCGCACAGGGTTTGAATCAGCCCCAGCATTTT.

This chain uses TRBV29-1 with TRBJ2-1, with TRBD1 as a possible D gene (5 bases). V lost 6 bases and J 3 bases, leaving 12 bases between the germline ends. Germline V gene data show CDR1 as SQVTM and CDR2 as ANQGSEA. This CDR3 is built from 13 residues. The CDR3 here is CSVVGLDYNEQFF. The CDR3 DNA sequence: TGCAGCGTGGTGGGGCTGGACTACAATGAGCAGTTCTTC.

The chain joins TRBV20-1 to TRBJ2-1; TRBD2 aligns across 7 bases. The V gene end was trimmed by 3 bases and the J gene end by 4 bases; junction bases not matched to a gene: 6. The length of the CDR3 is 14 residues. The germline CDR1 and CDR2 sequences are DFQATT and SNEGSKA (reference sequence). The CDR3 protein is CSASKGGGYNEQFF. The CDR3 nucleotides are TGCAGTGCTAGTAAAGGCGGGGGTTACAATGAGCAGTTCTTC.

The rearrangement links TRBV5-5 to TRBJ1-4; D possibly corresponds to TRBD1 (6 bases). There are 14 residues in the CDR3. V was trimmed by 6 bases and J by 7 bases, leaving 16 bases between them. Germline values: CDR1 SGHKS, CDR2 YYEKEE (reference sequence). DNA of the CDR3: TGTGCCAGCAATATCTTTTCGACAGGTGAAAAACTGTTTTTT. This encodes CASNIFSTGEKLFF.

The chain uses TRBV7-9 and TRBJ2-3; TRBD1 is a possible D gene (6 bases). V dropped 5 bases and J dropped 4 bases, with 16 bases sitting between them. Germline assignment: CDR1 SEHNR and CDR2 FQNEAQ (reference sequence). CDR3 size: 15 residues. The CDR3, as DNA: TGTGCCAGCAGCCCCCAGGGACACTGGGCAGATACGCAGTATTTT. Translation gives CASSPQGHWADTQYF.

The CDR3 DNA reads TGCGCCAGCAGCTTGGTCTATAAGGGACAGGTGGAAGGCATTCAGTACTTC. It translates to CASSLVYKGQVEGIQYF. The chain employs TRBV5-1 and TRBJ2-4; 8 bases line up with TRBD1. The germline V gene encodes CDR1 SGHRS and CDR2 YFSETQ. V was pared by 0 bases and J by 9 bases, with 14 bases of the junction left unmatched. The length of the CDR3 is 17 residues.

The chain carries TRBV5-1 and TRBJ2-1; 13 nucleotides match TRBD2. The V and J ends lost 4 bases and 8 bases, in that order; junction bases with no gene match: 6. There are 15 residues in the CDR3. Germline V gene data show CDR1 as SGHRS and CDR2 as YFSETQ. CDR3 nucleotides: TGCGCCAGCAGCGCGAGAACTAGCGGGGGGGATGAGCAGTTCTTC. It yields the protein CASSARTSGGDEQFF.

The chain links TRBV11-2 to TRBJ1-2; D not certain. CDR1 is SGHAT, CDR2 FQNNGV, per germline. V was pared by 5 bases and J by 9 bases, with 16 bases between. This CDR3 contains 13 residues. CDR3 sequence (DNA): TGTGCCAGCAGCACCCGGGATGGGGTTAGCTACACCTTC. Translated: CASSTRDGVSYTF.

This chain joins TRBV15 and TRBJ1-2, with a possible D match to TRBD1 (5 bases). V lost 0 bases, J lost 8 bases, and 16 bases lay in between. Germline V lookup: CDR1 LNHNV, CDR2 YYDKDF (reference sequence). This CDR3 spans 15 amino acids. The CDR3 sequence: CATSRDPGGAGGYTF. The DNA of the CDR3 is TGTGCCACCAGCAGAGATCCAGGAGGGGCGGGAGGCTACACCTTC.

The chain couples TRBV5-5 to TRBJ1-3; 7 bases match TRBD1. The ends lost 4 bases at V and 0 bases at J; junction bases unmatched: 10. CDR1 is SGHKS, CDR2 YYEKEE, per germline (reference sequence). This CDR3 has 17 amino acids. This chain's CDR3 is CASSKQGSTLSGNTIYF. CDR3 in DNA: TGTGCCAGCAGCAAACAGGGGTCAACTCTCTCTGGAAACACCATATATTTT.

V gene TRBV7-9 combines with J gene TRBJ2-7; weak D call: TRBD2 (6 bases). Trimming left V 1 base short and J 4 bases short, with 14 bases between. Per the germline V gene, CDR1 is SEHNR and CDR2 is FQNEAQ (reference sequence). The CDR3 spans 15 residues. The DNA of the CDR3 is TGTGCCAGCAGCTTAGACGGGGAAGGAGGGTACGAGCAGTACTTC. This translates into CASSLDGEGGYEQYF.

The chain couples TRBV9 to TRBJ2-7, with D unresolved. With 4 bases removed from V and 1 base from J, the gap between germline ends came to 9 bases. The CDR3 loop spans 13 amino acids. In germline, CDR1 is SGDLS, CDR2 YYNGEE. The chain's CDR3 is CASSPGQSYEQYF. The CDR3 bases are TGTGCCAGCAGCCCGGGTCAGTCCTACGAGCAGTACTTC.

This clone has more than one count but fewer than ten. The chain links TRBV7-9 to TRBJ2-1; 11 bases align to TRBD2. The CDR3 length is 14 residues. The junction had 6 bases not matched to a gene; V was cut back by 8 bases and J by 6 bases. CDR1 SEHNR and CDR2 FQNEAQ come from the germline V gene (reference sequence). The CDR3 sequence is CASGGLAGINEQFF. As DNA, the CDR3 is TGTGCCAGCGGCGGACTAGCGGGTATCAATGAGCAGTTCTTC.

V is TRBV10-1 and J is TRBJ2-1; 11 bases are shared with TRBD1. This CDR3 is 13 amino acids long. The V gene's germline CDR1 is WNHNN and CDR2 SYGVQD (reference sequence). J gave up 10 bases and V 7 bases, and 6 bases lay outside the gene matches. Here the CDR3 reads CASKGTGGYEQFF. CDR3 nucleotide sequence: TGCGCCAGCAAAGGGACAGGGGGGTACGAGCAGTTCTTC.

The chain recombines TRBV5-1 with TRBJ2-3, with 10 positions matching TRBD2. V trimming: 4 bases; J trimming: 4 bases; junction bases outside the gene matches: 12. The CDR3 sequence is 17 residues long. Germline CDR1 is SGHRS and CDR2 is YFSETQ. In nucleotides, the CDR3 is TGCGCCAGCAGCACGTGGGGACCCGGGACTAGCGCAGATACGCAGTATTTT. It translates to CASSTWGPGTSADTQYF.

The chain recombines TRBV6-1 with TRBJ2-7; 7 bases map to TRBD2. V shed 2 bases, J shed 3 bases, and the junction held 7 bases outside the gene matches. The CDR3 is made up of 15 amino acids. CDR1 is MNHNS, CDR2 SASEGT, per germline. Here the CDR3 DNA reads TGTGCCAGCAGTGAACCTGGACTAGGTTACTACGAGCAGTACTTC. Its translation is CASSEPGLGYYEQYF.

J is TRBJ1-2 and V is TRBV7-8; D call uncertain. CDR1 is SGHVS, CDR2 FQNEAQ, per germline. V was clipped by 1 base and J by 2 bases, with 5 bases between them. The CDR3 loop spans 13 amino acids. CDR3 residues: CASSLGGNYGYTF. The CDR3 nucleotides read TGTGCCAGCAGCTTAGGAGGGAACTATGGCTACACCTTC.

The V gene is TRBV27, the J gene TRBJ2-7; the D gene is possibly TRBD2 (6 bases). Germline V gene lookup returns CDR1 MNHEY and CDR2 SMNVEV (reference sequence). There are 15 residues in the CDR3. V dropped 3 bases and J dropped 2 bases, with 14 bases sitting between them. CDR3 sequence (DNA): TGTGCCAGCAGTTTTCGACTAGGCGCCCCCTACGAGCAGTACTTC. It is translated as CASSFRLGAPYEQYF.

This chain links TRBV18 with TRBJ2-7, with unresolved D. This CDR3 has 13 residues. V lost 5 bases and J 4 bases, leaving 12 bases between the germline ends. Germline loops: CDR1 KGHSH, CDR2 LQKENI. The CDR3 sequence: CASSTAGLYEQYF. The CDR3 bases are TGTGCCAGCTCAACAGCAGGCCTGTACGAGCAGTACTTC.

V and J are TRBV28 and TRBJ2-5; 8 bases map to TRBD2. The CDR3 sequence is 13 residues long. Per germline, CDR1 MDHEN and CDR2 SYDVKM. The J segment lost 5 bases and the V segment lost 6 bases, leaving 5 bases of the junction unmatched. The CDR3: CASRPGTRETQYF. CDR3 DNA sequence: TGTGCCAGCAGGCCCGGGACTAGGGAGACCCAGTACTTC.

The chain combines TRBV24-1 with TRBJ2-3, with TRBD2 identical over 7 bases. CDR3 length: 14 amino acids. In germline, CDR1 is KGHDR, CDR2 SFDVKD. J lost 6 bases, V lost 5 bases, and 7 bases had no gene match. The CDR3 is CATSAAGAEDTQYF. The CDR3 DNA reads as TGTGCCACCAGTGCCGCGGGAGCAGAGGATACGCAGTATTTT.

The genes are TRBV18 and TRBJ2-7; possibly TRBD2 for D (6 bases). The germline gives CDR1 KGHSH, CDR2 LQKENI. This CDR3 has 15 residues. The V gene lost 6 bases and the J gene lost 2 bases, with 17 bases spanning the gap. The CDR3 bases are TGTGCCAGCTCGCGTGATAACGGAGGGCCCTACGAGCAGTACTTC. It yields the protein CASSRDNGGPYEQYF.

The chain combines TRBV7-9 with TRBJ1-3, with no clear D. V dropped 4 bases and J dropped 4 bases, with 14 bases sitting between them. Germline V lookup: CDR1 SEHNR, CDR2 FQNEAQ (reference sequence). The CDR3 contains 15 residues. CDR3 protein: CASSYPEAGGNTIYF. The CDR3 DNA is TGTGCCAGCAGCTACCCGGAGGCTGGCGGAAACACCATATATTTT.

V usage is TRBV3-1 (or the pseudogene TRBV3-2) and J usage is TRBJ1-2; D uncertain. The CDR3 loop spans 13 amino acids. Germline V lookup: CDR1 LGHDT, CDR2 YNNKEL (reference sequence). The V end lost 4 bases, the J end lost 0 bases, and 6 bases lay between the germline ends. The CDR3 region has the DNA TGTGCCAGCAGCCTCAGTACTAACTATGGCTACACCTTC. As protein: CASSLSTNYGYTF.

The J gene is TRBJ1-6, the V gene TRBV5-1; TRBD1 agrees at 7 bases. After removal of 4 bases from V and 7 bases from J, the junction contained 11 bases not matched to a gene. The germline V gene has CDR1 SGHRS and CDR2 YFSETQ. The length of the CDR3 is 16 residues. This chain's CDR3 is CASSTDTTGNNSPLHF. In DNA, the CDR3 is TGCGCCAGCAGCACCGACACGACAGGGAACAATTCACCCCTCCACTTT. The full variable domain, its missing parts supplied by reference TRBV5-1 and TRBJ1-6, is KAGVTQTPRYLIKTRGQQVTLSCSPISGHRSVSWYQQTPGQGLQFLFEYFSETQRNKGNFPGRFSGRQFSNSRSEMNVSTLELGDSALYLCASSTDTTGNNSPLHFGNGTRLTVT.

The rearrangement joins TRBV2 to TRBJ2-1, with TRBD2 matching 9 bases. V lost 8 bases, J lost 1 base, and 9 bases stayed unmatched. The germline CDR1 and CDR2 sequences are SNHLY and FYNNEI. The CDR3 consists of 16 residues. This CDR3 reads CASGVTSGPSYNEQFF. The CDR3 coding sequence is TGTGCCAGCGGAGTGACTAGCGGACCTTCCTACAATGAGCAGTTCTTC.

This clone was detected a few times. The chain recombines TRBV7-9 with TRBJ1-4, with D unclear. The V gene's germline CDR1 is SEHNR and CDR2 FQNEAQ (reference sequence). Trimming stripped 1 base from V and 5 bases from J, with 5 bases between. CDR3 length: 13 amino acids. The CDR3 region has the DNA TGTGCCAGCAGCTTAGGAGTGAATGAAAAACTGTTTTTT. As protein: CASSLGVNEKLFF.

The chain uses TRBV19 and TRBJ2-2, with TRBD1 matching 7 bases. Trimming at V came to 1 base and at J to 3 bases, leaving 11 bases not matched to a gene. In germline, CDR1 is LNHDA, CDR2 SQIVND (reference sequence). The CDR3 totals 18 residues. The CDR3 DNA is TGTGCCAGTAGTATAGGACAGGGAATAAGAGGGTACACCGGGGAGCTGTTTTTT. Translated: CASSIGQGIRGYTGELFF.

This rearrangement joins TRBV11-2 to TRBJ1-2; 7 bases are a match to TRBD1. CDR1 is SGHAT, CDR2 FQNNGV, per germline. The CDR3 contains 16 residues. V lost 2 bases and J lost 5; bases outside the gene matches: 11. CDR3 loop: CASSLTTGLVGYGYTF. The DNA for the CDR3 is TGTGCCAGCAGCTTAACGACAGGGCTCGTAGGATATGGCTACACCTTC.

The chain employs TRBV6-5 and TRBJ2-1, with TRBD1 identical over 10 bases. This CDR3 is built from 14 residues. Germline V lookup: CDR1 MNHEY, CDR2 SVGAGI. The V gene end was trimmed by 6 bases and the J gene end by 9 bases; junction bases not matched to a gene: 8. The CDR3 nucleotides are TGTGCCAGCAGCCCCGGACAGGGGGACGCTGAGCAGTTCTTC. Translation: CASSPGQGDAEQFF.